This T cell receptor (beta chain) originates from a study of shared clonotypes between healthy human individuals. On the study more broadly: There were three CD4 naive, three CD4 memory, two CD8 naive and one CD8 memory plates per donor.

The assay was immunoSEQ multiplex PCR, and TCRdb's table has in-frame clones only and misses some. The profile shows over 2 million clones, around 90% of them singletons. The V segment lost 4 bases and the J segment 5 bases; nucleotides outside the gene matches: 4. The CDR3 contains 13 residues. Per the germline V gene, CDR1 is MDHEN and CDR2 is SYDVKM. This rearrangement joins TRBV28 to TRBJ2-7; 8 nucleotides match TRBD2. The TCR originated in a man younger than 35 in good health. Some clones in this sample may be carry-over from other donors' samples. The sample comprised naive CD4+ T cells from PBMCs. The subset here: CD45RA+ positively selected. CDR3 in amino acids: CASSYGGVDEQYF. CDR3 sequence (DNA): TGTGCCAGCAGTTACGGGGGGGTAGACGAGCAGTACTTC.